This TCR beta chain came from a study of T-cell reconstitution after alpha-beta-depleted transplantation in children (dated by TCRdb to about 2016). As for the study more broadly: Using TCR repertoire profiling, the study followed T-cell immune reconstitution in a quantitative way in children after TCRalphabeta/CD19-depleted allogeneic hematopoietic cell transplantation.

The library came from PCR. Sequencer: Illumina HiSeq 2500. TCR library preparation used molecular barcoding, with unique molecular identifiers applied to normalize quantification of the TCRbeta repertoire. TCRdb itself trimmed the public reads at Q25 with fastp, ran MiXCR and retained productive beta chains. Rows matching on CDR3 protein sequence are summarized as one entry with the most common DNA and genes. The sample records 200,000 to 300,000 distinct CDR3 sequences, around 12% of which are singletons. Clones ranked in the top ten supply approximately 2.4% of the sample. The sample holds many counts of this clonotype. This receptor's antigen is unknown. Per-nucleotide qualities are absent, and no much larger clonotype sits a single base away. Measured from the cysteine to the phenylalanine, the CDR3 is 13 residues long. The only DNA kept is the CDR3, 39 bases in frame from the first base. CDR1 DFQATT and CDR2 SNEGSKA are derived from the germline V gene (reference sequence). Relative to germline, V is missing 6 bases and J is missing 5 bases, with 7 bases of the junction outside any gene match.

This sequence was found in a human donor who donated a stem cell graft to a child with acute lymphoblastic leukemia. Sequencing was performed on PBMCs from the stem cell graft donor, taken from the stem cell graft. This sequence uses TRBV20-1 and TRBJ2-4, and 7 junction bases match TRBD1. The CDR3 corresponds to CSASTGNQNIQYF. The bases read TGCAGTGCCTCGACAGGGAACCAAAACATTCAGTACTTC.